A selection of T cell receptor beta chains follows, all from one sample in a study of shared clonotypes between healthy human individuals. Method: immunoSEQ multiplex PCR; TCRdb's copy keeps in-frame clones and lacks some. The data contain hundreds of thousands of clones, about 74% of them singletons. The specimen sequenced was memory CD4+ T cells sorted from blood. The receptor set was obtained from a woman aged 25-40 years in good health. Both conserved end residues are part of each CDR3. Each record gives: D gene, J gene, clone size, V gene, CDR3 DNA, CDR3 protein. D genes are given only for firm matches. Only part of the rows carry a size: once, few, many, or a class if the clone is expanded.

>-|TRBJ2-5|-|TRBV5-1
TGCGCCAGCAGCTTGGGAAGTACAGGGGAGGGCACAGAGACCCAGTACTTC
CASSLGSTGEGTETQYF
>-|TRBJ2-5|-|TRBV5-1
TGCGCCAGCAGCTTTGGTCAAGAGACCCAGTACTTC
CASSFGQETQYF
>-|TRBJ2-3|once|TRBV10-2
TGCGCCAGCAGTGATCGGATAGCCCTAGGGGATACGCAGTATTTT
CASSDRIALGDTQYF
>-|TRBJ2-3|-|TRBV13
TGTGCCAGCAGCGGGGGTCTCACTGCGGATACGCAGTATTTT
CASSGGLTADTQYF
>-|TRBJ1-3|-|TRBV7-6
TGTGCCAGCAGCTTACAAGGGACTGGAAACACCATATATTTT
CASSLQGTGNTIYF
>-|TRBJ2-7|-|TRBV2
TGTGCCAGCAGTGATCCGGGAAGTGGAGTCTACGAGCAGTACTTC
CASSDPGSGVYEQYF
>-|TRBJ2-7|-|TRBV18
TGTGCCAGCTCACCACGAACATACGAGCAGTACTTC
CASSPRTYEQYF
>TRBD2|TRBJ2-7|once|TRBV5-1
TGCGCCAGCAGCCCCACTAGCGGGAGTTTAGAGCAGTACTTC
CASSPTSGSLEQYF
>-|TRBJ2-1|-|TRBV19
TGTGCCAGTAGTAGGACAGCATACAATGAGCAGTTCTTC
CASSRTAYNEQFF
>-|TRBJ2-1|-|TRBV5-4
TGTGCCAGCAGCTTGCGGACAGGGAGGGATGAGCAGTTCTTC
CASSLRTGRDEQFF
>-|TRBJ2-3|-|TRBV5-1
TGCGCCAGCAGCGCGGGACAGCGGGCAGATACGCAGTATTTT
CASSAGQRADTQYF
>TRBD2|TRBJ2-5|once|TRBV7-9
TGTGCCAGCAGCGGACTAGCGGGAGGGGTAGGAGAGACCCAGTACTTC
CASSGLAGGVGETQYF
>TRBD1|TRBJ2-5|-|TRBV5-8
TGTGCCAGCAGCTTTTGGGGACAGGGCGGAGAGACCCAGTACTTC
CASSFWGQGGETQYF
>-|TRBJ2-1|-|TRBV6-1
TGTGCCAGCAGTGAATATCGGGGTGAGCAGTTCTTC
CASSEYRGEQFF
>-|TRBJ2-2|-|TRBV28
TGTGCCAGCAGTTCCCCAGTAATCGCGAACACCGGGGAGCTGTTTTTT
CASSSPVIANTGELFF
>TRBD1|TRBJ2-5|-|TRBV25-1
TGTGCCAGCAGTCCCATGCCCCACGGGACAGGGGAAGAGACCCAGTACTTC
CASSPMPHGTGEETQYF
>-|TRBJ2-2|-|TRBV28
TGTGCCAGCAGTGTAAGACAGGGAGGGGCCGGGGAGCTGTTTTTT
CASSVRQGGAGELFF
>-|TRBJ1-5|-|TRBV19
TGTGCCAGTACAAAGGGTAATCAGCCCCAGCATTTT
CASTKGNQPQHF
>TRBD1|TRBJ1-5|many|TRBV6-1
TGTGCCAGTAACGACAGGGTGGGAGTAGAACCCCAGCATTTT
CASNDRVGVEPQHF
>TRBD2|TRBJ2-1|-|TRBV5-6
TGTGCCAGCAGCTTGGGGCTAGCGGGAAGCTCCTACAATGAGCAGTTCTTC
CASSLGLAGSSYNEQFF
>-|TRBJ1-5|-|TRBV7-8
TGTGCCAGCAGCTTAGTAGGGTCGGGAGGCAATCAGCCCCAGCATTTT
CASSLVGSGGNQPQHF
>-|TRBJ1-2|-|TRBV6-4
TGTGCCAGCAGTGACGGCAGCAGCTATGGCTACACCTTC
CASSDGSSYGYTF
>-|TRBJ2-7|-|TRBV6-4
TGTGCCAGCAGCCTTTTCTCCGGGCACGAGCAGTACTTC
CASSLFSGHEQYF
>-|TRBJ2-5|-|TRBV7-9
TGTGCCAGCAGCTTAGGCAGGGGAGAGACCCAGTACTTC
CASSLGRGETQYF
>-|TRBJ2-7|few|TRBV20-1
TGCAGTGCTAGCGGGGTAACCGAGCAGTACTTC
CSASGVTEQYF
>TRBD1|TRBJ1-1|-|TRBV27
TGTGCCAGCAGTTTAGGTGTAATAAAGACAGGGTATATCCGGGCTTTCTTT
CASSLGVIKTGYIRAFF
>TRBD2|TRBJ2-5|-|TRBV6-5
TGTGCCAGCAGTTACTCTAGCGGGGGACAAGAGACCCAGTACTTC
CASSYSSGGQETQYF
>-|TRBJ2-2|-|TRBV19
TGTGCCAGTAGCAGGGGGGGAGGGATGAACACCGGGGAGCTGTTTTTT
CASSRGGGMNTGELFF